These 2 T cell receptor beta chains came from one sample sequenced in a study of T cell repertoires in cytomegalovirus infection (dated by TCRdb to 2018 to 2020). Sequencing was performed on an Illumina HiSeq 1500. TCRdb cleaned the public reads at Q25 with fastp, built clones with MiXCR and kept in-frame beta chains. Entries are consolidated by CDR3 protein sequence, retaining the most common genes and DNA. For this sample there are roughly 310,000 distinct CDR3 sequences; roughly 16% appear just once. The top ten constitute 12% of the sample. Sequenced: PBMCs. These receptors all come from a human donor in good health (CMV status not recorded). Some clones in this sample may be carry-over from other donors' samples.

This clonotype was detected a few times. The chain carries TRBV28 and TRBJ2-5; 7 nucleotides agree with TRBD1. CDR1 is MDHEN and CDR2 is SYDVKM in the germline V gene. The CDR3 totals 14 residues. The J segment lost 5 bases and the V segment lost 5 bases, leaving 8 bases of the junction unmatched. The CDR3 sequence is CASSVSKTGETQYF. In DNA, the CDR3 is TGTGCCAGCAGTGTCTCTAAGACAGGGGAGACCCAGTACTTC.

This clonotype was recorded at least ten times. This chain connects TRBV7-8 to TRBJ2-7, with unresolved D. The germline CDR1 and CDR2 sequences are SGHVS and FQNEAQ. The V gene lost 5 bases and the J gene lost 5 bases, with 16 bases spanning the gap. This CDR3 is built from 14 residues. CDR3 in DNA: TGTGCCAGCAGCGTCCGTTTGGGGTGGAACGAGCAGTACTTC. This codes for CASSVRLGWNEQYF.